The clone carrying this T cell receptor (beta chain) was recorded many times. Its target is not known. The sample belongs to a study of T-cell reconstitution after alpha-beta-depleted transplantation in children. The CDR3 extends over 14 amino acids. V trimming: 0 bases; J trimming: 2 bases; junction bases outside the gene matches: 0. Germline CDR1 is LNHNV and CDR2 is YYDKDF (reference sequence). This sample's TCRbeta library carried unique molecular identifier barcodes. Via MiXCR, TCRdb re-called the PCR reads, giving one row per CDR3 protein. The sample includes about 580,000 distinct CDR3 sequences, under 25% of them seen just once. Study conclusions and caveats: Some patients' high day-60 TCRbeta diversity was attributed to recipient cells surviving conditioning. Alpha-beta T cells present about two months after transplant were reported to originate from several hundred expanded graft clones. One year post-transplant, T-cell counts and diversity were largely derived from T cells produced anew.

This receptor was obtained from a boy in the first two years of life who had a stem cell transplant for acute myeloid leukemia, so the T cells may come from the graft donor. This sequence joins TRBV15 and TRBJ2-5, with 7 bases lining up with TRBD2. Sample: PBMCs, mostly from graft donor cells, taken 360 days after TCRalphabeta/CD19-depleted stem cell transplant. The CDR3 protein is CATSREAGQETQYF. Here the CDR3 DNA reads TGTGCCACCAGCAGAGAAGCGGGGCAAGAGACCCAGTACTTC.